This TCR beta chain originates from a study of OX40 agonist ivuxolimab in advanced cancers. Data came from immunoSEQ multiplex PCR; TCRdb stores just in-frame clones and leaves some out. The sample carries around 76,000 clones, around 90% recorded once. This clone was counted between two and nine times. Patients with autoimmune history or systemic immunosuppression were excluded. With V trimmed by 3 bases and J by 8 bases, 11 bases remained unmatched. The CDR3 is 17 amino acids. The germline V gene has CDR1 SGHVS and CDR2 FNYEAQ. The sequencing used CD4+ or CD8+ T cells sorted from blood, collected in a trial of the OX40 agonist ivuxolimab. The TCR comes from an adult with an advanced solid tumor such as melanoma, head and neck, liver or kidney cancer. This chain joins TRBV7-6 and TRBJ2-4, with 12 bases identical to TRBD2. Written as DNA, the CDR3 is TGTGCCAGCAGCTTGGCCGGGACTAGCGGGTGGAGGGACATTCAGTACTTC. Protein sequence: CASSLAGTSGWRDIQYF.